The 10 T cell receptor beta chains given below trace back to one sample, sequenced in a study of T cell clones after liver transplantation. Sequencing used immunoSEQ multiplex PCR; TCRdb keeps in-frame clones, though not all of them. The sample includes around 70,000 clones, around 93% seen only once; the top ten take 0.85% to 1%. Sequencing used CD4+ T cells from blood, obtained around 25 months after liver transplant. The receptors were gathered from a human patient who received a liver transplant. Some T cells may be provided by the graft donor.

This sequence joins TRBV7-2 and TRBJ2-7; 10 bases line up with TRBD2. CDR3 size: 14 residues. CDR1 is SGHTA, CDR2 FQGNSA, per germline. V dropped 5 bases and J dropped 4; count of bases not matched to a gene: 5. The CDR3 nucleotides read TGTGCCAGCAGCCAAGCGGGAGGGCCTTACGAGCAGTACTTC. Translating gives CASSQAGGPYEQYF.

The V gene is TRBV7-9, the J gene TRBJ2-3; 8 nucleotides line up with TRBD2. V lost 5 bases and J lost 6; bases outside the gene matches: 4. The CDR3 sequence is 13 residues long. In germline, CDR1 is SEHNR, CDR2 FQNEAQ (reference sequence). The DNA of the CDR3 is TGTGCCAGCAGCCTTAGCGGGATTGATACGCAGTATTTT. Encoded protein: CASSLSGIDTQYF.

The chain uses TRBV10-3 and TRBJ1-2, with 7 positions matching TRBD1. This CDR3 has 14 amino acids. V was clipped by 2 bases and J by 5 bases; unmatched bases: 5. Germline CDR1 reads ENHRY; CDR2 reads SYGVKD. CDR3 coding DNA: TGTGCCATCAGTGAGGGGACAGCCTATTATGGCTACACCTTC. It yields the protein CAISEGTAYYGYTF.

As DNA, the CDR3 is TGTGCCAGCAGCACCGGGACAGGGAGAGCTTTCTTT. Protein: CASSTGTGRAFF. This chain uses TRBV7-3 with TRBJ1-1; 9 nucleotides agree with TRBD1. Germline V gene data show CDR1 as SGHTA and CDR2 as FQGTGA. The trim removed 5 bases at V and 10 bases at J, leaving 5 bases unmatched. CDR3 length: 12 amino acids. The whole variable domain, filled in from reference TRBV7-3 and TRBJ1-1, reads GAGVSQTPSNKVTEKGKYVELRCDPISGHTALYWYRQSLGQGPEFLIYFQGTGAADDSGLPNDRFFAVRPEGSVSTLKIQRTERGDSAVYLCASSTGTGRAFFGQGTRLTVV.

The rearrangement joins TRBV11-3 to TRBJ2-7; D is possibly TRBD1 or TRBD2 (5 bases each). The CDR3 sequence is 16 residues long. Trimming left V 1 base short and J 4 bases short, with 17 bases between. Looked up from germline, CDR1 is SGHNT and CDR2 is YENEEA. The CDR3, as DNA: TGTGCCAGCAGCTTAGCAAGGCACCGGGACGTATACGAGCAGTACTTC. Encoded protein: CASSLARHRDVYEQYF.

This chain's CDR3 is CASSFILSGANVLTF. The CDR3 region has the DNA TGTGCCAGCAGCTTTATCCTCTCTGGGGCCAACGTCCTGACTTTC. This chain connects TRBV7-2 to TRBJ2-6; no firm D call. This CDR3 spans 15 amino acids. V lost 3 bases and J 0 bases, leaving 6 bases between the germline ends. Germline V gene lookup returns CDR1 SGHTA and CDR2 FQGNSA.

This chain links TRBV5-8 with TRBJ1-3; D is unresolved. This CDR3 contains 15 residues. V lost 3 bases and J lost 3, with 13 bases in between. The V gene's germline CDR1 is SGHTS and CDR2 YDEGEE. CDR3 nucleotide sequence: TGTGCCAGCAGCTCGGATGGGCGGATTGGAAACACCATATATTTT. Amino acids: CASSSDGRIGNTIYF.

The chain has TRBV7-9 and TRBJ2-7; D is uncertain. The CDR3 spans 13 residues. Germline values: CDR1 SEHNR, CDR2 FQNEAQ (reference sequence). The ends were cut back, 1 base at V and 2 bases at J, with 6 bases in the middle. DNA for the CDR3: TGTGCCAGCAGCTTAGGAACCGCCTACGAGCAGTACTTC. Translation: CASSLGTAYEQYF.

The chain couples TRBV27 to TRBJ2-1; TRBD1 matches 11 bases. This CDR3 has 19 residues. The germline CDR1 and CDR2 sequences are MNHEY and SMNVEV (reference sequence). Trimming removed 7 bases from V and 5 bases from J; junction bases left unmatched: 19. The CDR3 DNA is TGTGCCAGCACCAAACCGGACAGGGGGCGTCTATCCCAACACAATGAGCAGTTCTTC. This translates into CASTKPDRGRLSQHNEQFF.

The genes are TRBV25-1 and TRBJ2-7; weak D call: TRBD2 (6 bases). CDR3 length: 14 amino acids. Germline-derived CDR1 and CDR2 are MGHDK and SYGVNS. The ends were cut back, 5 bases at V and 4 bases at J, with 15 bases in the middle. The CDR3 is CASSNGGGRYEQYF. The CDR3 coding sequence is TGTGCCAGCAGTAATGGAGGAGGGCGGTACGAGCAGTACTTC.